Listed below are T cell receptor beta chains from one sample, sequenced in a study of cytomegalovirus exposure and HLA in healthy donors. The method was immunoSEQ multiplex PCR; TCRdb's version includes in-frame clones alone and lacks a portion of them. The sample lists 210,000 or so clones, 80% to 85% seen once, with over 0.65% in the top ten. The sequenced material came from PBMCs. Receptors were obtained from a boy younger than 10 in good health and CMV-seronegative. The CDR3 runs from the conserved cysteine through the conserved F or W. Each record gives: J gene, V gene, clone size, CDR3 length, CDR3 protein. Clone sizes are given selectively: once, few, many, or a class where the clone is expanded.

j_gene: TRBJ1-2
v_gene: TRBV21-1
abundance: -
len: 14
CDR3aa: CASPTGRANYGYTF

j_gene: TRBJ1-3
v_gene: TRBV6-6
abundance: -
len: 16
CDR3aa: CASSYEGQGPGNTIYF

j_gene: TRBJ2-6
v_gene: TRBV7-6
abundance: -
len: 14
CDR3aa: CASSLSSGANVLTF

j_gene: TRBJ2-1
v_gene: TRBV4-1
abundance: -
len: 17
CDR3aa: CASSPLFWASSYNEQFF

j_gene: TRBJ2-3
v_gene: TRBV5-1
abundance: -
len: 15
CDR3aa: CASSPRDRGVDTQYF

j_gene: TRBJ1-1
v_gene: TRBV30
abundance: few
len: 16
CDR3aa: CAWRRPGGVKNTEAFF

j_gene: TRBJ2-3
v_gene: TRBV19
abundance: -
len: 14
CDR3aa: CASSPGQGLDTQYF

j_gene: TRBJ2-5
v_gene: TRBV5-1
abundance: -
len: 15
CDR3aa: CASSFADRAGETQYF

j_gene: TRBJ2-7
v_gene: TRBV13
abundance: -
len: 16
CDR3aa: CASSWKKTSESYEQYF

j_gene: TRBJ2-3
v_gene: TRBV11-3
abundance: -
len: 16
CDR3aa: CASSLSLGQPTDTQYF

j_gene: TRBJ2-7
v_gene: TRBV18
abundance: -
len: 15
CDR3aa: CASSPRRGHSYEQYF

j_gene: TRBJ2-1
v_gene: TRBV19
abundance: -
len: 13
CDR3aa: CASSSPLVDEQFF

j_gene: TRBJ2-2
v_gene: TRBV7-9
abundance: -
len: 14
CDR3aa: CASSPGGSTGELFF

j_gene: TRBJ2-2
v_gene: TRBV4-1
abundance: -
len: 15
CDR3aa: CASSQGRQGTGELFF

j_gene: TRBJ1-1
v_gene: TRBV9
abundance: -
len: 14
CDR3aa: CASSVGTGLTRAFF

j_gene: TRBJ2-1
v_gene: TRBV2
abundance: -
len: 15
CDR3aa: CASSRLAGVVDEQFF

j_gene: TRBJ2-3
v_gene: TRBV6-4
abundance: few
len: 13
CDR3aa: CAAGAGHTDTQYF

j_gene: TRBJ2-7
v_gene: TRBV27
abundance: -
len: 15
CDR3aa: CASSYGPAGPYEQYF

j_gene: TRBJ2-1
v_gene: TRBV5-8
abundance: -
len: 15
CDR3aa: CASSNSGSVVDEQFF

j_gene: TRBJ2-1
v_gene: TRBV27
abundance: -
len: 14
CDR3aa: CASSLWDRANEQFF

j_gene: TRBJ2-3
v_gene: TRBV7-7
abundance: -
len: 15
CDR3aa: CASSPSGEGADTQYF

j_gene: TRBJ2-2
v_gene: TRBV14
abundance: -
len: 14
CDR3aa: CASSQVRTAGELFF

j_gene: TRBJ2-1
v_gene: TRBV30
abundance: -
len: 15
CDR3aa: CAWSEASSSYNEQFF

j_gene: TRBJ1-1
v_gene: TRBV21-1
abundance: -
len: 16
CDR3aa: CASSRKEAGADTEAFF

j_gene: TRBJ2-7
v_gene: TRBV4-1
abundance: -
len: 15
CDR3aa: CASSQDPGGWNEQYF

j_gene: TRBJ1-2
v_gene: TRBV19
abundance: -
len: 14
CDR3aa: CASSSGGPPYGYTF

j_gene: TRBJ1-1
v_gene: TRBV2
abundance: few
len: 11
CDR3aa: CASSDSTEAFF

j_gene: TRBJ1-4
v_gene: TRBV14
abundance: -
len: 13
CDR3aa: CASSQSLGEKLFF

j_gene: TRBJ2-7
v_gene: TRBV5-4
abundance: -
len: 15
CDR3aa: CASSLSGGRSYEQYF

j_gene: TRBJ2-1
v_gene: TRBV9
abundance: -
len: 18
CDR3aa: CASSVVPGAGAGDNEQFF

j_gene: TRBJ2-7
v_gene: TRBV2
abundance: -
len: 13
CDR3aa: CASSREGLAGGVF

j_gene: TRBJ2-7
v_gene: TRBV6-1
abundance: few
len: 15
CDR3aa: CASSQAGTGAYEQYF

j_gene: TRBJ2-1
v_gene: TRBV14
abundance: -
len: 15
CDR3aa: CASSQADAVNNEQFF

j_gene: TRBJ2-7
v_gene: TRBV5-1
abundance: once
len: 15
CDR3aa: CASSLDGRDFYEQYF

j_gene: TRBJ1-2
v_gene: TRBV18
abundance: -
len: 13
CDR3aa: CASSPDRQYGYTF

j_gene: TRBJ1-2
v_gene: TRBV13
abundance: -
len: 15
CDR3aa: CASSTRDGTNYGYTF

j_gene: TRBJ1-1
v_gene: TRBV6-1
abundance: -
len: 15
CDR3aa: CASSEAQTGADEAFF

j_gene: TRBJ2-1
v_gene: TRBV6-5
abundance: few
len: 12
CDR3aa: CASGTSGNEQFF

j_gene: TRBJ2-4
v_gene: TRBV19
abundance: -
len: 15
CDR3aa: CASSTRGRTKNIQYF

j_gene: TRBJ1-1
v_gene: TRBV9
abundance: few
len: 13
CDR3aa: CASSVEAGNVAFF

j_gene: TRBJ2-3
v_gene: TRBV27
abundance: -
len: 17
CDR3aa: CASSPRVREELTDTQYF

j_gene: TRBJ1-1
v_gene: TRBV29-1
abundance: -
len: 10
CDR3aa: CSVHGVEAFF

j_gene: TRBJ1-2
v_gene: TRBV6-5
abundance: -
len: 13
CDR3aa: CASSYMEEGGYTF

j_gene: TRBJ2-7
v_gene: TRBV27
abundance: -
len: 18
CDR3aa: CASSFSPPLVPKPYEQYF

j_gene: TRBJ1-6
v_gene: TRBV9
abundance: -
len: 16
CDR3aa: CASSVEPGGSMTPLHF

j_gene: TRBJ1-4
v_gene: TRBV6-1
abundance: -
len: 13
CDR3aa: CASSEGGREKLFF

j_gene: TRBJ2-2
v_gene: TRBV29-1
abundance: -
len: 10
CDR3aa: CSVRTGELFF

j_gene: TRBJ2-3
v_gene: TRBV6-8
abundance: -
len: 17
CDR3aa: CASSYSQGQGFTDTQYF

j_gene: TRBJ2-1
v_gene: TRBV4-1
abundance: -
len: 14
CDR3aa: CASSQGQTNNEQFF